What follows are 5 T cell receptor beta chains derived from one specimen sequenced in a study of monozygotic twins with cystic fibrosis. Some clones are missing from TCRdb's copy, which holds only in-frame ones; the method was immunoSEQ multiplex PCR. The sample records tens of thousands of clones, roughly 80% being singletons. Sequencing was done on a sample of blood. These receptors were taken from a girl aged 2-10 years with cystic fibrosis.

The chain carries TRBV15 and TRBJ2-1; D is ambiguous. V shed 0 bases and J shed 9 bases, with 12 bases lying between them. The V gene's germline CDR1 is LNHNV and CDR2 YYDKDF (reference sequence). This CDR3 region has 14 residues. The CDR3 nucleotides are TGTGCCACCAGCAGAGATTCACGAGGTTCTGAGCAGTTCTTC. It translates to CATSRDSRGSEQFF.

The CDR3 here is CASSPFPLDTANTEAFF. CDR3 sequence (DNA): TGTGCCAGTAGTCCGTTCCCCCTTGACACAGCCAACACTGAAGCTTTCTTT. The gene calls are TRBV19 and TRBJ1-1; D is uncertain. Deletions cut 5 bases from V and 2 bases from J, with 21 bases between. Germline V gene data show CDR1 as LNHDA and CDR2 as SQIVND (reference sequence). The CDR3 loop spans 17 amino acids.

This clone was recorded once. The gene calls are TRBV25-1 and TRBJ1-4; TRBD1 aligns across 8 bases. The CDR3 is made up of 18 amino acids. Germline values: CDR1 MGHDK, CDR2 SYGVNS. V trimming: 0 bases; J trimming: 1 base; junction bases outside the gene matches: 7. Here the CDR3 reads CASSEYATGAGTNEKLFF. The CDR3 DNA is TGTGCCAGCAGTGAATATGCGACAGGGGCGGGAACTAATGAAAAACTGTTTTTT.

The chain couples TRBV30 to TRBJ1-1, with 8 bases identical to TRBD1. This CDR3 has 15 residues. Germline lookup yields CDR1 GTSNPN and CDR2 SVGIG (reference sequence). V trimming: 5 bases; J trimming: 3 bases; junction bases outside the gene matches: 11. CDR3 sequence reads: CAWVQIRGPDTEAFF. Written as DNA, the CDR3 is TGTGCCTGGGTTCAGATCAGGGGGCCGGACACTGAAGCTTTCTTT.

The chain carries TRBV9 and TRBJ2-1; no clear D gene. The V gene lost 3 bases and the J gene lost 6 bases, with 10 bases spanning the gap. CDR1 is SGDLS, CDR2 YYNGEE, per germline. The CDR3 covers 13 residues. The CDR3 DNA reads TGTGCCAGCAGCGGGGCAGGAACCAATGAGCAGTTCTTC. Translating it yields CASSGAGTNEQFF.